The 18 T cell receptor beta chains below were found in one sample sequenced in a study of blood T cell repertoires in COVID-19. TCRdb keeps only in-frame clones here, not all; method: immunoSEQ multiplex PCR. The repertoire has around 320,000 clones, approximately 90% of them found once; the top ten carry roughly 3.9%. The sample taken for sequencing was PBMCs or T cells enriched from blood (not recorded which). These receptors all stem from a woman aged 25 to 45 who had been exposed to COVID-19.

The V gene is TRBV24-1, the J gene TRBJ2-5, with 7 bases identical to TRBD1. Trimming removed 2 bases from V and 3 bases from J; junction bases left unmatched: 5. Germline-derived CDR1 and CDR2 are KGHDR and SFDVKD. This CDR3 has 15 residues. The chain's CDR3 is CATSDSGTAKETQYF. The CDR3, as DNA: TGTGCCACCAGTGATTCGGGGACAGCAAAAGAGACCCAGTACTTC.

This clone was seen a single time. The CDR3 sequence is CASSSLGEGENYGYTF. The CDR3 DNA is TGTGCCAGCAGCTCGCTTGGGGAAGGGGAAAACTATGGCTACACCTTC. The chain employs TRBV7-8 and TRBJ1-2, with TRBD1 as a possible D gene (5 bases). The CDR3 has 16 amino acids. V was clipped by 4 bases and J by 2 bases, with 17 bases between them. From germline, CDR1 is SGHVS and CDR2 FQNEAQ.

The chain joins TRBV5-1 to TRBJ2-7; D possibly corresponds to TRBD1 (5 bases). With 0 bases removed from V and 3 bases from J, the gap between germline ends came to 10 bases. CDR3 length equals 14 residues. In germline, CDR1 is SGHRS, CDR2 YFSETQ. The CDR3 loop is CASSLGDSLYEQYF. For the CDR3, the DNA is TGCGCCAGCAGCTTGGGTGACAGCCTCTACGAGCAGTACTTC.

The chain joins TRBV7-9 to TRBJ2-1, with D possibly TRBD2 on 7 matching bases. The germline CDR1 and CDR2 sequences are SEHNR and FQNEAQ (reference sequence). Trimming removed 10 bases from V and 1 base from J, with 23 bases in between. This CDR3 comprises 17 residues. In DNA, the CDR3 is TGTGCCAAGGGGGGGTCCGGTCCCGGGGAGTCCTACAATGAGCAGTTCTTC. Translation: CAKGGSGPGESYNEQFF.

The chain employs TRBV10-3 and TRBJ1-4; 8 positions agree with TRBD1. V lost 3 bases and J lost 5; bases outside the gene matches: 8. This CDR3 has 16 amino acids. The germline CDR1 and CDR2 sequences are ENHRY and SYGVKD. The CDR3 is CAISEQLRTGNEKLFF. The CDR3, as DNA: TGTGCCATCAGTGAACAGTTGAGGACAGGGAATGAAAAACTGTTTTTT.

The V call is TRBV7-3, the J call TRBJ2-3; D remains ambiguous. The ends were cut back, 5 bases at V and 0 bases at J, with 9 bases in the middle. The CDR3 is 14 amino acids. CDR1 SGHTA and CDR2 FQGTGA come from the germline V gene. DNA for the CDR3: TGTGCCAGCAGCCTTCTATCGAGCACAGATACGCAGTATTTT. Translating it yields CASSLLSSTDTQYF.

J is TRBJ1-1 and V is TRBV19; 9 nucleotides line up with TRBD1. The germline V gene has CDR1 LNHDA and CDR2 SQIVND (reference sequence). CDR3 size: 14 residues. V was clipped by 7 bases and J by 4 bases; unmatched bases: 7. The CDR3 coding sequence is TGTGCCAGTACCCAGACAGGGGGGGTCACTGAAGCTTTCTTT. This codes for CASTQTGGVTEAFF.

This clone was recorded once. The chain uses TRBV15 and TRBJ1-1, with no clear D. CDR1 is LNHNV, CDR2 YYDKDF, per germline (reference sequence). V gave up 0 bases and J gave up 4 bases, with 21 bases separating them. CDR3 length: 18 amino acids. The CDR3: CATSREAVRVGLGTEAFF. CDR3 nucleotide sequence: TGTGCCACCAGCAGAGAAGCAGTGAGGGTGGGTTTGGGCACTGAAGCTTTCTTT.

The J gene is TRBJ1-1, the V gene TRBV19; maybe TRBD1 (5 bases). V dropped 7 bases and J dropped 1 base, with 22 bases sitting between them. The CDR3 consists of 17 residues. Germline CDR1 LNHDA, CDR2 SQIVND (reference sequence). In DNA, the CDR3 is TGTGCCAGTACACAACCCTGGCGGGGAGGGACGAACACTGAAGCTTTCTTT. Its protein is CASTQPWRGGTNTEAFF.

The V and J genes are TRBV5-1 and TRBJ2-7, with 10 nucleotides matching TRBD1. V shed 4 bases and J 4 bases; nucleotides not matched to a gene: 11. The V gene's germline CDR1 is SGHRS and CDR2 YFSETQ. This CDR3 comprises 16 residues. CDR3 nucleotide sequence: TGCGCCAGCAGCCTGGTTTCCGGGACAGGGGATTACGAGCAGTACTTC. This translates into CASSLVSGTGDYEQYF.

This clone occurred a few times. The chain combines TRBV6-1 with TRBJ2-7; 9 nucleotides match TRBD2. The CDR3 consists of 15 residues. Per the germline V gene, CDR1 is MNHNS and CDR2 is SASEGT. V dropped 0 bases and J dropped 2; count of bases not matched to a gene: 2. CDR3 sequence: CASSEALAGTYEQYF. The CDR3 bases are TGTGCCAGCAGTGAAGCCCTAGCGGGGACCTACGAGCAGTACTTC.

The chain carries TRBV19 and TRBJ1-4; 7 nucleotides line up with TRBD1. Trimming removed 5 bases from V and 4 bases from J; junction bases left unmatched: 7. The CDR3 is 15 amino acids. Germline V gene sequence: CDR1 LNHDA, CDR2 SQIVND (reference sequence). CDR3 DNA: TGTGCCAGTAGTCCCGGACAGGCCCTTAATGAAAAACTGTTTTTT. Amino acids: CASSPGQALNEKLFF.

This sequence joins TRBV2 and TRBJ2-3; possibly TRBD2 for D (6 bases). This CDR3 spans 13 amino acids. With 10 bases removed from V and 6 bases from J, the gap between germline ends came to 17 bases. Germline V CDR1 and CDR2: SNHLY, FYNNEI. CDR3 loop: CANLWTNQDTQYF. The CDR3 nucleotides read TGTGCCAACTTGTGGACTAACCAGGATACGCAGTATTTT.

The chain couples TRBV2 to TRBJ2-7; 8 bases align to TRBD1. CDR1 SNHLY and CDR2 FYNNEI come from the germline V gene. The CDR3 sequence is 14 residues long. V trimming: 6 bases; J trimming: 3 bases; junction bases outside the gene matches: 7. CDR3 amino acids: CASRGGQGDYEQYF. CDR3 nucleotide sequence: TGTGCCAGCAGGGGTGGACAGGGTGACTACGAGCAGTACTTC. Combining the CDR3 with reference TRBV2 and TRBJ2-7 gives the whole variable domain EPEVTQTPSHQVTQMGQEVILRCVPISNHLYFYWYRQILGQKVEFLVSFYNNEISEKSEIFDDQFSVERPDGSNFTLKIRSTKLEDSAMYFCASRGGQGDYEQYFGPGTRLTVT.

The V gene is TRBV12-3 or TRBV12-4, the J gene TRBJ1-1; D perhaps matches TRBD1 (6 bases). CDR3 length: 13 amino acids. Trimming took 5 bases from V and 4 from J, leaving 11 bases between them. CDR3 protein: CASSIQDSTEAFF. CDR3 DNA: TGTGCCAGCAGTATCCAGGACAGCACTGAAGCTTTCTTT.

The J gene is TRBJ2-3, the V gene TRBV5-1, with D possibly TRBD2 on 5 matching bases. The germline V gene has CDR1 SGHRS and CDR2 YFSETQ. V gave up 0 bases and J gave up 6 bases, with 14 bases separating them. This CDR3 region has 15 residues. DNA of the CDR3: TGCGCCAGCAGCTTGGGGGCATCCCCGGGGGATACGCAGTATTTT. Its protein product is CASSLGASPGDTQYF.

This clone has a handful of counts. The CDR3 coding sequence is TGTGCCAGCAGTGTCCATCGACCGGGGGATCAGCCCCAGCATTTT. Its translation: CASSVHRPGDQPQHF. The J gene is TRBJ1-5, the V gene TRBV2; TRBD1 might be the D (5 bases). Germline V gene lookup returns CDR1 SNHLY and CDR2 FYNNEI. The CDR3 has 15 residues. Trimming removed 4 bases from V and 5 bases from J, with 15 bases in between.

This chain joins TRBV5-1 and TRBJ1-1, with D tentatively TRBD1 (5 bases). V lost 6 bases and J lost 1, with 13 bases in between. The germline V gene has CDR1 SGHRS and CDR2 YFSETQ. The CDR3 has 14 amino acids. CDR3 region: CASTHGHTNTEAFF. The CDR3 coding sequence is TGCGCCAGCACCCACGGACATACGAACACTGAAGCTTTCTTT.